This T cell receptor beta chain was found in a study of identical twins. A universal primer site was incorporated via template switching, and the cDNA contained unique molecular identifiers. One entry per CDR3 protein, called by TCRdb with MiXCR from the 5' RACE reads. The table shows about 200,000 distinct CDR3 sequences, with less than 10% occurring only once. Study results and caveats: For cord blood, abundant beta clonotypes had fewer insertions, unlike memory repertoires, which showed none.

This CDR3 contains 15 residues. V dropped 3 bases and J dropped 11 bases, with 22 bases sitting between them. CDR1 ENHRY and CDR2 SYGVKD come from the germline V gene. This clonotype was counted at least ten times. Its antigen remains unidentified. The sample consisted of memory (CD45RO+) T cells sorted from blood. This TCR came from a woman between 18 and 30 years old in good health. The chain recombines TRBV10-3 with TRBJ1-1; D might be TRBD1 (6 bases). CDR3 coding DNA: TGTGCCATCAGTGAAGATAACAGGGCTCGGGCAGTCGCTTTCTTT. It codes for CAISEDNRARAVAFF.